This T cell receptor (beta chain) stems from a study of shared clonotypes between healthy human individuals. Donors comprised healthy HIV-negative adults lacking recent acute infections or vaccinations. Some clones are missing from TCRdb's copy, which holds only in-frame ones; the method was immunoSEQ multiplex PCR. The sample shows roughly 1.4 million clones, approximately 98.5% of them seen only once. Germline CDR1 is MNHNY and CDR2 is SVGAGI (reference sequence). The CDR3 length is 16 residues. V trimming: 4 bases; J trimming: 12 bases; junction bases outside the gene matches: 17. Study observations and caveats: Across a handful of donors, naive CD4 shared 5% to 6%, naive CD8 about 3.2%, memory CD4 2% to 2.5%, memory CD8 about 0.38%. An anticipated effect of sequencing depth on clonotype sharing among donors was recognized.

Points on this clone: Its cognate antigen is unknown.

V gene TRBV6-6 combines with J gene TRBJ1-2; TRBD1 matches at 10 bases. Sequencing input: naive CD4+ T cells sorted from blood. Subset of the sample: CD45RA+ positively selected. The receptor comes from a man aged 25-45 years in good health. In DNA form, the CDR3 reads TGTGCCAGCAGTTTAGACAGGGGGCCCAGAAACCCCTCTAACACCTTC. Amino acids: CASSLDRGPRNPSNTF.